This TCR beta chain came from a study of shared clonotypes between healthy human individuals (dated by TCRdb to the early 2020s). In terms of the full investigation: The cohort comprised two women and three men aged 18 to 49 years. For each donor, three plates each were used for CD4 naive and CD4 memory, two plates were used for CD8 naive, and one plate was used for CD8 memory. To estimate repertoire size and how much clonotype sharing occurs between individuals, the study deeply sequenced the blood TCR repertoires of about 5 healthy adults. To increase sequencing depth and limit assay-specific biases, TCR repertoire library preparation and sequencing were carried out by different laboratories using diverse techniques. Between about 0.85 and 8.9 billion PBMCs per donor were obtained by leukapheresis. The investigation overall reported the following: Pairwise subsampling led to the expectation that sequencing depth would affect the degree of clonotype sharing among donors. Higher generation probabilities were observed for clonotypes shared by all four sorted-subset donors than for non-shared clonotypes. Naive subsets generally had larger estimated clonotype richness than memory subsets. Sampling was limited to blood, and TCR repertoires in tissue likely differ from TCR repertoires in blood. Incomplete sequencing was indicated by rarefaction of sorted-subset datasets, despite the large sequencing depth. When a few donors were compared, the shared fraction of clonotypes was about 5% for naive CD4, about 4% for naive CD8, roughly 2.3% for memory CD4, and around 0.37% for memory CD8. The small number of donors limited the genetic and exposure-history diversity represented.

Using the deep immunoSEQ assay, TCR CDR3 regions were amplified from genomic DNA by multiplex PCR. Extracted genomic DNA from each cell subset was spread evenly across all wells of several immunoSEQ 96-well plates, with each plate serving as a replicate. For sorted subsets, each replicate PCR was loaded with around 220 ng genomic DNA, equivalent to some 27,000 T cell genomes. Purified libraries were measured with a Qubit 3.0 fluorometer, size-checked on a Bioanalyzer 2100, and measured again with the KAPA Library Quantification kit. Every immunoSEQ 96-well plate was sequenced on a dedicated single-read 150-cycle Illumina NextSeq 550 flow cell. Per the authors' processing: Because only junctional sequences without quality scores were contained in the immunoSEQ output, filtering matching that applied to full-length reads could not be performed. To assign V/J genes and CDR3, sequences were annotated using PyIR, a Python wrapper for IgBLAST v1.9, with IMGT germline references. Any read was removed if the V/J assignment was weak (E-value above 1e-6), the CDR3 was missing, or the read contained stop codons, out-of-frame junctions, or ambiguous translated residues. V3J clonotypes were defined as sequences sharing the same inferred V gene, J gene, and CDR3 amino acid sequence. The percentage overlap between two repertoires was calculated by dividing the number of shared unique clonotypes by the size of the smaller repertoire. RTK rarefaction, the Chao1 estimator, and Recon v2.1 estimates of unobserved clonotypes were used to assess repertoire richness. Generation probabilities for all TCRbeta clonotypes obtained by the gDNA method from a handful of donors were computed using OLGA. Held by TCRdb, this immuneACCESS table contains in-frame sequences only and omits some clones. Under half of the omission traces to an unresolved V gene where checked; the cause of the rest is unknown. That table is the source of V, J and clone size, and D and trimming were worked out from the DNA. This sample gives over 1.4 million clones in total; 96% of them show up just once. Of the sample, over 1% falls within the top ten clones.

With respect to this clone: It lacks a known antigen. No much larger clone exists at a distance of one base, and base qualities are not known.

The CDR3 contains 15 residues, cysteine and phenylalanine counted. The CDR3 DNA has 45 bases and is translated from base 1. CDR1 SGDLS and CDR2 YYNGEE were looked up in the germline V gene. Deletion took 0 bases off V and 5 bases off J, with a span of 14 bases between the germline ends. Healthy HIV-negative adults with no recently reported acute infections or vaccinations were included as donors. Only Caucasian adults living in Nashville, Tennessee, USA were represented among the donors. CD4+ T cells were enriched by magnetic negative selection, after which naive cells were positively selected on CD45RA and the negative fraction was taken as the memory subset. After blood collection by leukapheresis, PBMCs were isolated using Ficoll-Histopaque density gradient centrifugation and then cryopreserved in the vapor phase of liquid nitrogen. Analytical flow cytometry was used to check the purity and quantity of each magnetically sorted T cell population. Each sorted fraction had its genomic DNA isolated and then quantified by UV absorbance on a Nanodrop 2000c.

This receptor was identified in a man younger than 40 in good health. The rearranged chain carries TRBV9 and TRBJ1-2; D gene: possibly TRBD1, on 6 matching bases. The specimen sequenced was naive CD4+ T cells sorted from blood. The cell subset or site label of this sample denotes: CD45RA+ positively selected. The nucleotides are TGTGCCAGCAGCGTAGACGCTGGGGGCTTATATGGCTACACCTTC. It specifies CASSVDAGGLYGYTF.